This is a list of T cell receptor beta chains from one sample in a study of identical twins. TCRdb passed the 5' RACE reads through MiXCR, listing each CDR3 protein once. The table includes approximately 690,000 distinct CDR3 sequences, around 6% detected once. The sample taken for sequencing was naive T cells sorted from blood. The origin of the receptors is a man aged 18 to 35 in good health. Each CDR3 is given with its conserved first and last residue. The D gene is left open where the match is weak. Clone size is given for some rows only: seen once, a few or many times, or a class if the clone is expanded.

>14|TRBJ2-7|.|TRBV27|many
CASSPRLDGEEQYF
TGTGCCAGCAGTCCCCGACTAGACGGTGAGGAGCAGTACTTC
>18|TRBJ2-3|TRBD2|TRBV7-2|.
CASRLGLAGSASIDTQYF
TGTGCCAGCAGGCTAGGGCTAGCGGGTAGCGCTAGCATAGATACGCAGTATTTT
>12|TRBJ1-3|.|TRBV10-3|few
CAIGTTGNTIYF
TGTGCCATCGGGACTACTGGAAACACCATATATTTT
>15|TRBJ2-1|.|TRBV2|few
CASSIRDFTYNEQFF
TGTGCCAGCAGTATCCGGGACTTCACCTACAATGAGCAGTTCTTC
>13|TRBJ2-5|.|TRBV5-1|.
CASSSEGSETQYF
TGCGCCAGCAGCTCAGAGGGGAGCGAGACCCAGTACTTC
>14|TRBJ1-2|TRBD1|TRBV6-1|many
CASSPLQGADGYTF
TGTGCCAGCAGTCCTTTACAGGGGGCTGATGGCTACACCTTC
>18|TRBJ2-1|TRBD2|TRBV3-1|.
CASSQDWASGRACNEQFF
TGTGCCAGCAGCCAAGATTGGGCTAGCGGGAGGGCCTGCAATGAGCAGTTCTTC
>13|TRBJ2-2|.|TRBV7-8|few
CASSLRTTGELFF
TGTGCCAGCAGCTTAAGGACCACCGGGGAGCTGTTTTTT
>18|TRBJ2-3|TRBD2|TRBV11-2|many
CASSFLAGGLSSTDTQYF
TGTGCCAGCAGCTTCCTAGCGGGAGGACTCTCTAGCACAGATACGCAGTATTTT
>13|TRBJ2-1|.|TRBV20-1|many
CSASRRVYNEQFF
TGCAGTGCTAGCAGGCGGGTATACAATGAGCAGTTCTTC
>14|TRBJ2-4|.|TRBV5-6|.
CASSLRGGVNIQYF
TGTGCCAGCAGCTTGAGGGGGGGAGTGAACATTCAGTACTTC
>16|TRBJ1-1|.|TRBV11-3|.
CASSSARGSVNTEAFF
TGTGCCAGCAGCTCGGCGCGGGGCTCGGTGAACACTGAAGCTTTCTTT
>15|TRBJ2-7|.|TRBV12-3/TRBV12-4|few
CASRQTGTMTYEQYF
TGTGCCAGCAGGCAAACCGGGACAATGACCTACGAGCAGTACTTC
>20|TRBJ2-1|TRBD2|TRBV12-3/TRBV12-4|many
CASRPSLWREAILWDNEQFF
TGTGCCAGCAGGCCGTCTCTTTGGCGGGAGGCAATTTTATGGGACAATGAGCAGTTCTTC
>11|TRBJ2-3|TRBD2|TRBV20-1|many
CSALAGSTQYF
TGCAGTGCATTAGCGGGAAGTACGCAGTATTTT
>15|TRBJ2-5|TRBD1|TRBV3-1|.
CASSQGTGPKETQYF
TGTGCCAGCAGCCAAGGGACAGGGCCCAAGGAGACCCAGTACTTC
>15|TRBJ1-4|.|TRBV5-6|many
CASSLSSRGNEKLFF
TGTGCCAGCAGCTTATCAAGTAGGGGGAATGAAAAACTGTTTTTT
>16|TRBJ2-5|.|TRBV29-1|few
CSVGPDSAISGGTQYF
TGCAGCGTTGGCCCCGACTCAGCTATCTCCGGGGGGACCCAGTACTTC
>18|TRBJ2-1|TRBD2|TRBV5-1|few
CASSLFTSGSHGGNEQFF
TGCGCCAGCAGCTTGTTCACTAGCGGGAGTCATGGGGGGAATGAGCAGTTCTTC
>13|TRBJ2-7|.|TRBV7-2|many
CASSLEGPYEQYF
TGTGCCAGCAGCTTGGAAGGGCCCTACGAGCAGTACTTC
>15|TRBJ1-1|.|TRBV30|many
CAWSAGTGSSTEAFF
TGTGCCTGGAGCGCCGGCACAGGCTCGTCCACTGAAGCTTTCTTT
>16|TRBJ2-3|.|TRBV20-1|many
CSARDLTLPYTDTQYF
TGCAGTGCTAGAGATTTGACTCTCCCATACACAGATACGCAGTATTTT
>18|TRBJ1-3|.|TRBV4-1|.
CASSPNSWGHEVGNTIYF
TGCGCCAGCAGCCCAAATTCCTGGGGGCACGAAGTTGGAAACACCATATATTTT
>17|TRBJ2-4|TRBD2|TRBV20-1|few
CSARGTGTSGNQNIQYF
TGCAGTGCTAGAGGAACTGGGACTAGCGGAAACCAAAACATTCAGTACTTC
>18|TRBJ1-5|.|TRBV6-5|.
CASSYSILRQNSNQPQHF
TGTGCCAGCAGTTACTCAATCCTCCGACAGAATAGCAATCAGCCCCAGCATTTT
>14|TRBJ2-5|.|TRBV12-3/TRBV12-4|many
CASSRAVSQETQYF
TGTGCCAGCAGTAGGGCAGTCAGCCAAGAGACCCAGTACTTC
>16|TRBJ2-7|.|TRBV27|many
CASSLLGGESSYEQYF
TGTGCCAGCAGTTTGCTCGGGGGTGAGAGCTCCTACGAGCAGTACTTC
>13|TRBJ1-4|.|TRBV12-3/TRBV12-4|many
CASSFQTNEKLFF
TGTGCCAGCAGTTTCCAGACGAATGAAAAACTGTTTTTT
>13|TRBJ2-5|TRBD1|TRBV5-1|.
CASSGTDQETQYF
TGCGCCAGCAGCGGGACAGACCAAGAGACCCAGTACTTC
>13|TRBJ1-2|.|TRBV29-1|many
CSVLSLPRDGYTF
TGCAGCGTTCTGTCCCTTCCGAGGGATGGCTACACCTTC
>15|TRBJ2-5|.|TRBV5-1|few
CASSSGTSLMETQYF
TGCGCCAGCAGCTCCGGGACAAGCCTTATGGAGACCCAGTACTTC
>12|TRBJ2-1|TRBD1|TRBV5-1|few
CASSRDRGDLFF
TGCGCCAGCAGCCGCGACAGGGGAGATCTGTTCTTC
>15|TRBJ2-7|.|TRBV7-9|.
CASVQRDKSSYEQYF
TGTGCCAGCGTCCAGAGGGACAAAAGCTCCTACGAGCAGTACTTC
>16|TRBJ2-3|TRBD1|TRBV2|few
CASSEVLTGSPDTQYF
TGTGCCAGCAGTGAAGTATTGACAGGGTCCCCAGATACGCAGTATTTT
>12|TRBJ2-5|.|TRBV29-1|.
CSVGPGGETQYF
TGCAGCGTTGGCCCTGGGGGGGAGACCCAGTACTTC
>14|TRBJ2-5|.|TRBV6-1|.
CASSPGTTTETQYF
TGTGCCAGCAGCCCCGGGACCACCACAGAGACCCAGTACTTC
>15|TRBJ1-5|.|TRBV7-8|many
CASSPGGGRGQPQHF
TGTGCCAGCAGCCCAGGTGGAGGCCGGGGCCAGCCCCAGCATTTT
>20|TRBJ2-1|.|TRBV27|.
CASSSYRPLIGGYSYNEQFF
TGTGCCAGCAGTTCATATCGACCCCTGATCGGCGGTTACTCCTACAATGAGCAGTTCTTC
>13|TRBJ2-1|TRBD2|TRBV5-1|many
CASSLAGDNEQFF
TGTGCCAGCAGTCTAGCGGGGGACAATGAGCAGTTCTTC
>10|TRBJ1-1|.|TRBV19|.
CASYRSEAFF
TGTGCCAGCTACAGGTCTGAAGCTTTCTTT
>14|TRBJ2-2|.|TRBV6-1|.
CASSWQANTGELFF
TGTGCCAGCTCTTGGCAGGCGAACACCGGGGAGCTGTTTTTT
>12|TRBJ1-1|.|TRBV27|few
CASTSGGLRAFF
TGTGCCAGCACCAGCGGGGGGCTCAGGGCTTTCTTT
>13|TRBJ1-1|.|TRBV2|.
CASDKQGETEAFF
TGTGCCAGCGATAAACAGGGAGAAACTGAAGCTTTCTTT
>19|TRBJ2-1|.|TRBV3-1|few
CASSQVRGRWESPYNEQFF
TGTGCCAGCAGCCAAGTACGGGGCCGCTGGGAGAGTCCCTACAATGAGCAGTTCTTC
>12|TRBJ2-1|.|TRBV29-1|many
CSVLSLEFEQFF
TGCAGCGTCCTTTCCCTGGAGTTTGAGCAGTTCTTC
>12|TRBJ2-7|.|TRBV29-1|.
CSVEDLRYEQYF
TGCAGCGTTGAAGATCTCAGATACGAGCAGTACTTC
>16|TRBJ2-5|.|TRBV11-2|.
CASSLLPFSGEETQYF
TGTGCCAGCAGCTTACTCCCCTTCTCGGGAGAAGAGACCCAGTACTTC
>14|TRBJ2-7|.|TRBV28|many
CASSFSRLSYEQYF
TGTGCCAGCAGTTTTAGCCGATTAAGTTACGAGCAGTACTTC
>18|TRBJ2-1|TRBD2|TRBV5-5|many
CASSLATSGRATYNEQFF
TGTGCCAGCAGCTTGGCTACTAGCGGGAGGGCTACCTACAATGAGCAGTTCTTC